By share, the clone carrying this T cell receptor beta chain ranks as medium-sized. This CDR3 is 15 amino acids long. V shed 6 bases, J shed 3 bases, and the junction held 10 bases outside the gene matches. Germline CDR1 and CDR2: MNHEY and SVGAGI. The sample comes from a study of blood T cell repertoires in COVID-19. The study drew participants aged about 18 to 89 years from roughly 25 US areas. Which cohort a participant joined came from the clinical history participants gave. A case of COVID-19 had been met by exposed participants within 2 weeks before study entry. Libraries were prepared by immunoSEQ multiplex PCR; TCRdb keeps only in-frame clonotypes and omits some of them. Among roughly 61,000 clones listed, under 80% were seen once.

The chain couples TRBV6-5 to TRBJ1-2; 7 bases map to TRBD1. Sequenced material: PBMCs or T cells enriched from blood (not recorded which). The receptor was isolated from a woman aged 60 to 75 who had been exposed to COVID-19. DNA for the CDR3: TGTGCCAGCAGCCCCGGACAGGAGCTATACTATGGCTACACCTTC. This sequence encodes CASSPGQELYYGYTF.